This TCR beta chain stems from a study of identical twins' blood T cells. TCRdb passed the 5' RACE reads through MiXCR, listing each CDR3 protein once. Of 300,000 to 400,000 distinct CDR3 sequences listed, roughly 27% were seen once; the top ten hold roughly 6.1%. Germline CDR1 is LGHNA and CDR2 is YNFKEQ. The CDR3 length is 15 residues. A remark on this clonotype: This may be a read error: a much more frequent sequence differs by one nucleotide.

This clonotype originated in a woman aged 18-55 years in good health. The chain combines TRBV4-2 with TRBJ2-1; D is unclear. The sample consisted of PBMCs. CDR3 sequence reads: CASSQESLSYNGQFF. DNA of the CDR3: TGTGCCAGCAGCCAAGAATCTCTCTCCTACAATGGGCAGTTCTTC.